The rows below give T cell receptor beta chains drawn from one sample of a study of blood T cell repertoires in COVID-19. Assay: immunoSEQ multiplex PCR; the TCRdb copy retains only in-frame clones and omits some. This table has 300,000 to 350,000 clones, about 91% appearing once. The specimen was peripheral blood. These receptors were taken from a young man with COVID-19, enrolled during active disease. Both conserved end residues are part of each CDR3. Fields, in order: J gene, D gene, V gene, clone size, CDR3 protein, CDR3 DNA. D genes are given only for firm matches. Only some rows state a clone size, as once, few, many or a class for expanded clones.

TRBJ1-2 | - | TRBV2 | few | CASRGDSPNYGYTF | TGTGCCAGCAGGGGCGACAGTCCTAACTATGGCTACACCTTC
TRBJ2-3 | TRBD2 | TRBV6-5 | once | CASSYGAGKADTQYF | TGTGCCAGCAGTTATGGAGCGGGAAAGGCAGATACGCAGTATTTT
TRBJ1-2 | TRBD1 | TRBV27 | - | CASSPLSFGTGTLNYGYTF | TGTGCCAGCAGTCCCCTCTCCTTCGGGACAGGGACCCTCAACTATGGCTACACCTTC
TRBJ2-2 | TRBD1 | TRBV6-6 | - | CASKTGDGELFF | TGTGCCAGCAAGACAGGGGACGGGGAGCTGTTTTTT
TRBJ2-1 | - | TRBV19 | - | CASSITDSYNEQFF | TGTGCCAGTAGTATAACTGATTCCTACAATGAGCAGTTCTTC
TRBJ1-2 | - | TRBV7-8 | - | CASSLAQGGYGYTF | TGTGCCAGCAGTTTGGCCCAAGGGGGCTATGGCTACACCTTC
TRBJ2-5 | - | TRBV5-1 | - | CASSLPGGQETQYF | TGCGCCAGCAGCCTTCCCGGGGGACAAGAGACCCAGTACTTC
TRBJ2-7 | TRBD1 | TRBV19 | - | CASIDRGHEQYF | TGTGCCAGTATTGACAGGGGGCACGAGCAGTACTTC
TRBJ2-5 | TRBD2 | TRBV11-2 | once | CASSPGTKAETQYF | TGTGCCAGCAGCCCCGGGACTAAAGCGGAGACCCAGTACTTC
TRBJ1-2 | TRBD1 | TRBV5-1 | - | CASSRDRADYTF | TGCGCCAGCAGCAGAGACAGGGCTGACTACACCTTC
TRBJ1-1 | - | TRBV28 | - | CASSLPPRGGANTEAFF | TGTGCCAGCAGTTTACCGCCCAGGGGAGGGGCGAACACTGAAGCTTTCTTT
TRBJ2-3 | TRBD1 | TRBV24-1 | - | CATSEPPGQGPQDTQYF | TGTGCCACCAGTGAACCTCCGGGACAGGGTCCTCAAGATACGCAGTATTTT
TRBJ2-7 | TRBD1 | TRBV2 | few | CASTPGQGGEQYF | TGTGCCAGCACTCCGGGACAGGGTGGGGAGCAGTACTTC
TRBJ1-4 | TRBD1 | TRBV9 | - | CASSVAQGGWGEKLFF | TGTGCCAGCAGCGTAGCTCAGGGGGGATGGGGTGAAAAACTGTTTTTT
TRBJ1-2 | TRBD1 | TRBV6-5 | - | CASSLYRGEGHYTF | TGTGCCAGCAGTCTATACAGGGGGGAGGGACACTACACCTTC
TRBJ2-1 | TRBD1 | TRBV20-1 | - | CSPGQGNEQFF | TGCAGCCCGGGACAGGGCAATGAGCAGTTCTTC
TRBJ1-1 | TRBD1 | TRBV10-3 | once | CAIRRDSSNTEAFF | TGTGCCATCAGGCGGGACAGCTCGAACACTGAAGCTTTCTTT
TRBJ2-5 | TRBD1 | TRBV10-3 | - | CALNSGRGRGETQYF | TGTGCCCTAAATTCCGGCAGGGGGCGCGGGGAGACCCAGTACTTC
TRBJ2-3 | TRBD1 | TRBV9 | - | CASSVGAIRDSGDTQYF | TGTGCCAGCAGCGTAGGAGCCATTCGGGACAGCGGAGATACGCAGTATTTT
TRBJ2-2 | - | TRBV14 | - | CASSQVVGFNTGELFF | TGTGCCAGCAGCCAAGTTGTGGGCTTTAACACCGGGGAGCTGTTTTTT
TRBJ1-2 | TRBD1 | TRBV28 | - | CASRYQGAQGYTF | TGTGCCAGCAGGTATCAGGGGGCGCAGGGCTACACCTTC
TRBJ2-4 | - | TRBV6-5 | - | CASRAAGTDIQYF | TGTGCCAGCAGAGCGGCCGGTACAGACATTCAGTACTTC
TRBJ2-1 | TRBD2 | TRBV11-1 | - | CASRQRGVNEQFF | TGTGCCAGCAGACAGCGGGGGGTCAATGAGCAGTTCTTC
TRBJ2-1 | - | TRBV24-1 | - | CATSDARASSYNEQFF | TGTGCCACCAGTGATGCTCGCGCGAGCTCCTACAATGAGCAGTTCTTC
TRBJ2-3 | - | TRBV27 | once | CASSWAGTDTQYF | TGTGCCAGCTCGTGGGCCGGCACAGATACGCAGTATTTT
TRBJ2-2 | TRBD2 | TRBV30 | - | CAWSGLAGSNTGELFF | TGTGCCTGGAGTGGACTAGCGGGATCGAACACCGGGGAGCTGTTTTTT
TRBJ2-7 | TRBD1 | TRBV25-1 | - | CASSGHGTGNYEQYF | TGTGCCAGCAGTGGCCATGGGACAGGGAACTACGAGCAGTACTTC
TRBJ1-1 | TRBD1 | TRBV14 | - | CASSHPKGTGGLMNTEAFF | TGTGCCAGCAGCCATCCCAAGGGGACAGGGGGTTTAATGAACACTGAAGCTTTCTTT
TRBJ1-6 | - | TRBV2 | - | CASSEGQGGNSPLHF | TGTGCCAGCAGTGAAGGTCAGGGCGGCAATTCACCCCTCCACTTT
TRBJ2-7 | TRBD1 | TRBV5-6 | - | CASRPRDSYEQYF | TGTGCCAGCAGACCCAGGGACAGCTACGAGCAGTACTTC
TRBJ1-5 | - | TRBV7-8 | once | CASSPGRETQHF | TGTGCCAGCAGCCCCGGCCGGGAGACCCAGCATTTT